Shown below are 19 T cell receptor beta chains from a single sample sequenced in a study of post-analysis software for immune sequencing data. General study points: Controls showed lower frequencies than patients for roughly five TRBV segments, and TRBV5-6, TRBV5-1 and TRBV20-1 were among these.

These receptors have no known antigen. Included in the TCR beta cDNA libraries were unique molecular identifiers. TCRdb itself ran the PCR reads through MiXCR, one entry per CDR3 protein. The sample consists of about 400,000 distinct CDR3 sequences, about a third of them appearing once. Sequencing used blood. The receptors shown here come from a girl aged 10-17 years with multiple sclerosis.

This chain joins TRBV3-1 and TRBJ2-1; 10 bases fit TRBD1. With V trimmed by 3 bases and J by 6 bases, 11 bases remained unmatched. The CDR3 length is 17 residues. The V gene's germline CDR1 is LGHDT and CDR2 YNNKEL (reference sequence). DNA for the CDR3: TGTGCCAGCAGCCATCCCATAGGGGGACAGGGGCTCAATGAGCAGTTCTTC. Residues: CASSHPIGGQGLNEQFF.

The genes are TRBV10-3 and TRBJ2-7; D ambiguous. This CDR3 has 12 residues. Germline CDR1 and CDR2: ENHRY and SYGVKD. Trimming shortened V by 2 bases and J by 3 bases, and 5 bases separated the two germline ends. The CDR3 loop is CAISEINYEQYF. Here the CDR3 DNA reads TGTGCCATCAGTGAGATCAACTACGAGCAGTACTTC.

The chain uses TRBV5-1 and TRBJ2-1; TRBD1 matches 11 bases. Trimming removed 4 bases from V and 8 bases from J; junction bases left unmatched: 14. Germline CDR1 and CDR2: SGHRS and YFSETQ. CDR3 size: 17 residues. The CDR3 nucleotides read TGCGCCAGCAGCGTGCATACCGGGACAGGGGGTCGGGATGAGCAGTTCTTC. It is translated as CASSVHTGTGGRDEQFF.

The chain recombines TRBV27 with TRBJ2-5; D is ambiguous. CDR3 size: 11 residues. The V gene's germline CDR1 is MNHEY and CDR2 SMNVEV (reference sequence). V was cut by 4 bases and J by 7 bases, with 7 bases left in between. CDR3 bases: TGTGCCAGCAGTTCACCCCCGACCCAGTACTTC. This encodes CASSSPPTQYF.

Notes on this clonotype: An end of the junction does not agree with germline; a read error may underlie this. The rearrangement uses TRBV10-2 and TRBJ1-2, with 8 bases matching TRBD1. The CDR3 length is 15 residues. CDR1 and CDR2 (germline): WSHSY, SAAADI. CDR3 residues: CASSESRTGNYGCTF. The DNA for the CDR3 is TGCGCCAGCAGTGAGTCCCGGACAGGGAACTATGGCTGCACCTTC.

The rearrangement uses TRBV18 and TRBJ2-3, with TRBD1 matching over 7 bases. In germline, CDR1 is KGHSH, CDR2 LQKENI. The CDR3 has 13 residues. With V trimmed by 8 bases and J by 5 bases, 7 bases remained unmatched. The CDR3: CASKRGLKDTQYF. The CDR3 bases are TGTGCCAGCAAAAGGGGGCTGAAAGATACGCAGTATTTT.

This clonotype appeared a few times. The chain has TRBV28 and TRBJ2-3, with D possibly being TRBD1 or TRBD2 (6 bases each). CDR3 length equals 14 residues. Germline CDR1 is MDHEN and CDR2 is SYDVKM. Trimming shortened V by 8 bases and J by 1 base, and 13 bases separated the two germline ends. CDR3 residues: CASRGTPRTDTQYF. CDR3 DNA sequence: TGTGCCAGCCGCGGGACACCCCGCACAGATACGCAGTATTTT.

The chain couples TRBV4-1 to TRBJ1-2, with 8 nucleotides matching TRBD1. V dropped 1 base and J dropped 7; count of bases not matched to a gene: 5. Per germline, CDR1 MGHRA and CDR2 YSYEKL. The CDR3 is 14 residues long. The CDR3 DNA reads TGCGCCAGCAGCCAAGTGGGACAGGTCGGTGGCTACACCTTC. Translated, it gives CASSQVGQVGGYTF.

This clonotype was counted between two and nine times. This rearrangement joins TRBV6-5 to TRBJ1-2; D is ambiguous. The CDR3 covers 14 residues. V was pared by 1 base and J by 6 bases, with 12 bases between. Germline loops: CDR1 MNHEY, CDR2 SVGAGI. The CDR3 coding sequence is TGTGCCAGCAGTTACTTCCCGGGGTCGGATGGCTACACCTTC. Encoded protein: CASSYFPGSDGYTF.

The chain carries TRBV4-1 and TRBJ2-6; 10 nucleotides match TRBD1. The germline V gene has CDR1 MGHRA and CDR2 YSYEKL. Trimming at V came to 6 bases and at J to 2 bases, leaving 10 bases not matched to a gene. The CDR3 sequence is 18 residues long. CDR3 coding DNA: TGCGCCAGCAGGGAAGGGACAGGGGAAATAACTGGGGCCAACGTCCTGACTTTC. Its protein product is CASREGTGEITGANVLTF.

This clonotype occurred a few times. The V gene is TRBV3-1, the J gene TRBJ2-5; D may be TRBD2 (5 bases). The V end was cut by 6 bases, the J end by 4 bases, with 24 bases between. The CDR3 has 17 residues. CDR1 is LGHDT, CDR2 YNNKEL, per germline (reference sequence). DNA for the CDR3: TGTGCCAGCAGGAAAGACAACCTACTAGAGGTTGGAGAGACCCAGTACTTC. Its protein product is CASRKDNLLEVGETQYF.

This clonotype was detected many times. The DNA of the CDR3 is TGTGCCAGCAGTAAGAATGACGCGGGCGGCTACGAGCAGTACTTC. Translating it yields CASSKNDAGGYEQYF. The rearrangement links TRBV27 to TRBJ2-7, with D maybe TRBD2 (5 bases). Germline values: CDR1 MNHEY, CDR2 SMNVEV (reference sequence). V was shortened by 5 bases and J by 3 bases, with 17 bases between the two germline ends. This CDR3 contains 15 residues.

The chain employs TRBV7-3 and TRBJ1-1; 9 bases align to TRBD1. The CDR3 length is 16 residues. Germline V lookup: CDR1 SGHTA, CDR2 FQGTGA. The trim removed 0 bases at V and 1 base at J, leaving 3 bases unmatched. CDR3 DNA: TGTGCCAGCAGCTTAACTGGGACAGGGAGGAACACTGAAGCTTTCTTT. This encodes CASSLTGTGRNTEAFF.

The CDR3, as DNA: TGTGCCAGCAGTTTTGGGCCAGGGGGCTATGGCTACACCTTC. Translated, it gives CASSFGPGGYGYTF. V usage is TRBV12-3 or TRBV12-4 and J usage is TRBJ1-2, with 7 nucleotides matching TRBD1. The V gene end was trimmed by 3 bases and the J gene end by 4 bases; junction bases not matched to a gene: 5. The CDR3 consists of 14 residues.

The chain combines TRBV12-3 or TRBV12-4 with TRBJ2-1; 7 nucleotides match TRBD2. V shed 3 bases, J shed 5 bases, and the junction held 4 bases outside the gene matches. This CDR3 region has 14 residues. The chain's CDR3 is CASSFRLADNEQFF. CDR3 in DNA: TGTGCCAGCAGTTTTCGGCTAGCGGACAATGAGCAGTTCTTC.

This clonotype was seen a handful of times. V and J are TRBV3-1 and TRBJ2-6; 11 bases line up with TRBD2. This CDR3 has 18 amino acids. CDR1 is LGHDT, CDR2 YNNKEL, per germline (reference sequence). Trimming removed 5 bases from V and 3 bases from J; junction bases left unmatched: 9. The CDR3: CASSSIASGGNGANVLTF. CDR3 bases: TGTGCCAGCAGCTCCATTGCTAGCGGGGGGAATGGGGCCAACGTCCTGACTTTC.

As DNA, the CDR3 is TGTGCCAGCAGCTCTACCTTACGGTGGGGCGCCAACGTCCTGACTTTC. This sequence encodes CASSSTLRWGANVLTF. The chain recombines TRBV11-2 with TRBJ2-6, with a weak D call TRBD1 (5 bases). CDR1 and CDR2 (germline): SGHAT, FQNNGV. The V and J ends lost 4 bases and 7 bases respectively, with 17 bases between them. This CDR3 is built from 16 residues. The whole variable domain, remainder taken from reference TRBV11-2 and TRBJ2-6, is EAGVAQSPRYKIIEKRQSVAFWCNPISGHATLYWYQQILGQGPKLLIQFQNNGVVDDSQLPKDRFSAERLKGVDSTLKIQPAKLEDSAVYLCASSSTLRWGANVLTFGAGSRLTVL.

This clonotype was detected a few times. The chain joins TRBV5-1 to TRBJ1-4; D ambiguous. V was shortened by 4 bases and J by 0 bases, with 13 bases between the two germline ends. This CDR3 contains 16 residues. Germline V CDR1 and CDR2: SGHRS, YFSETQ. The CDR3 region is CASSLTRQATNEKLFF. The CDR3 DNA reads TGCGCCAGCAGCCTCACCCGACAAGCAACTAATGAAAAACTGTTTTTT.

Concerning this clonotype itself: A much larger clone is a single base away; this may be a read error. The CDR3 region is CASRGDPPYGYTF. The DNA for the CDR3 is TGTGCCAGCAGGGGGGACCCTCCCTATGGCTACACCTTC. The chain combines TRBV6-5 with TRBJ1-2; D possibly corresponds to TRBD1 (5 bases). The CDR3 extends over 13 amino acids. Trimming took 6 bases from V and 4 from J, leaving 12 bases between them. From germline, CDR1 is MNHEY and CDR2 SVGAGI.